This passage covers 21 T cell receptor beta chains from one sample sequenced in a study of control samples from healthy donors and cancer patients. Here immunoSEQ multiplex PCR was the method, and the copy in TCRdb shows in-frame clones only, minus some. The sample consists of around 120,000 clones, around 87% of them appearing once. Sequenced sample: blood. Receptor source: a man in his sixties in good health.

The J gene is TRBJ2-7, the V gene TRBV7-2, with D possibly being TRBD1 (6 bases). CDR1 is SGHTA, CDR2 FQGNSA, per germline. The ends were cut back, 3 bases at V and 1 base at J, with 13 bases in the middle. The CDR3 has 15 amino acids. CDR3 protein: CASSFPPGTSYEQYF. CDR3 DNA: TGTGCCAGCAGCTTCCCCCCGGGGACATCCTACGAGCAGTACTTC.

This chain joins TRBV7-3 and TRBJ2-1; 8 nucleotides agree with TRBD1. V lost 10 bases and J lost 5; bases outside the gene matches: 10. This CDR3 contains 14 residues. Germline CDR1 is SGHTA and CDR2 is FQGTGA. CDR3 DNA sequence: TGTGCCACCGCAGGGGGCGGGGCGAACAATGAGCAGTTCTTC. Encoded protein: CATAGGGANNEQFF.

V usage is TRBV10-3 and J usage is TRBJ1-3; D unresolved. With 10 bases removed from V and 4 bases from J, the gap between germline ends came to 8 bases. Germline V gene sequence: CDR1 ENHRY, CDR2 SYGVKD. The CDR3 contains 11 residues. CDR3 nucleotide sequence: TGTGCCACGCAATCAGGAAACACCATATATTTT. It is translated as CATQSGNTIYF.

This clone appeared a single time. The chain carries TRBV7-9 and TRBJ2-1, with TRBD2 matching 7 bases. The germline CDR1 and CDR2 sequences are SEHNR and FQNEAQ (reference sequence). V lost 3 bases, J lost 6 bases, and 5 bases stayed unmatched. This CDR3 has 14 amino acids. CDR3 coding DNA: TGTGCCAGCAGCTTGGGGGGGACCTTCAATGAGCAGTTCTTC. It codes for CASSLGGTFNEQFF.

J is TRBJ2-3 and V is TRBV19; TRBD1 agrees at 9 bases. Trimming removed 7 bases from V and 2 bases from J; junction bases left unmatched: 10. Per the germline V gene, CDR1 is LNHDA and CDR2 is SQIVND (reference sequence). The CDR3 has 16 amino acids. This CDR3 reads CASTVGGTGYTDTQYF. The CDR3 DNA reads TGTGCCAGTACCGTTGGTGGGACAGGGTACACAGATACGCAGTATTTT.

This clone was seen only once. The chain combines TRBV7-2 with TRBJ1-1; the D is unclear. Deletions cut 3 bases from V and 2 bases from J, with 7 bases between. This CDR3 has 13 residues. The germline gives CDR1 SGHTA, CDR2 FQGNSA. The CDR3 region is CASSFGPNTEAFF. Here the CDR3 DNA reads TGTGCCAGCAGCTTCGGTCCTAACACTGAAGCTTTCTTT.

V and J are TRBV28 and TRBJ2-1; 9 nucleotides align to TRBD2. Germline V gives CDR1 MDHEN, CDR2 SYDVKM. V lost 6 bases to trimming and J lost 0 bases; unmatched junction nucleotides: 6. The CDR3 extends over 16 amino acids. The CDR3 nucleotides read TGTGCCAGCAGCCAATCGCGGGGGGGCTCCTACAATGAGCAGTTCTTC. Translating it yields CASSQSRGGSYNEQFF.

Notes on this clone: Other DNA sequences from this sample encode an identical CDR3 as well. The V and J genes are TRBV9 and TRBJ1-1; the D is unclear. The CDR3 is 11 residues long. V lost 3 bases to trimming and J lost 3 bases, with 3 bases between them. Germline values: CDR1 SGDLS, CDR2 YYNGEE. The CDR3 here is CASSEYTEAFF. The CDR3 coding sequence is TGTGCCAGCAGCGAATACACTGAAGCTTTCTTT.

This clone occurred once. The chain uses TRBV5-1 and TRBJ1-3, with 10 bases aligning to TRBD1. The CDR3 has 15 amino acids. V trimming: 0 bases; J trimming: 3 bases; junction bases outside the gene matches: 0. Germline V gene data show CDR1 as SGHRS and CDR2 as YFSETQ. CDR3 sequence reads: CASSLGTGGGNTIYF. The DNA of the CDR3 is TGCGCCAGCAGCTTGGGGACAGGGGGTGGAAACACCATATATTTT.

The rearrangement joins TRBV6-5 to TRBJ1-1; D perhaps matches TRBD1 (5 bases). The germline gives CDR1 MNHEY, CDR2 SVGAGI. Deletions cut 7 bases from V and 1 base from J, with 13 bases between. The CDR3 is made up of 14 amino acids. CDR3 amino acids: CASTQDGGNTEAFF. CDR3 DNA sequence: TGTGCCAGCACTCAGGACGGGGGGAACACTGAAGCTTTCTTT.

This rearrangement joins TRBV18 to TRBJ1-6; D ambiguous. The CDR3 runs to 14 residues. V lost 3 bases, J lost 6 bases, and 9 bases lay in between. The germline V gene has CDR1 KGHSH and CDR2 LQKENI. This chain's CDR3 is CASSPKSVNSPLHF. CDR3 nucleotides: TGTGCCAGCTCACCGAAGTCAGTTAATTCACCCCTCCACTTT.

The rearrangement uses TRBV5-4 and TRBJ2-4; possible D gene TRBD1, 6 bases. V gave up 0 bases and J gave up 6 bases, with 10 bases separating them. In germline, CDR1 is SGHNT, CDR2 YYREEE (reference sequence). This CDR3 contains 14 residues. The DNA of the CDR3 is TGTGCCAGCAGCTTGGATCTGGGGGCAAACATTCAGTACTTC. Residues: CASSLDLGANIQYF.

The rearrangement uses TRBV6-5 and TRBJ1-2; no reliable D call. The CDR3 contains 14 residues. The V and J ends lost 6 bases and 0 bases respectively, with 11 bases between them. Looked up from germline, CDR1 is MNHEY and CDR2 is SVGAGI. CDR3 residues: CASRTRSTNYGYTF. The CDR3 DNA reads TGTGCCAGCAGGACCAGGTCTACTAACTATGGCTACACCTTC.

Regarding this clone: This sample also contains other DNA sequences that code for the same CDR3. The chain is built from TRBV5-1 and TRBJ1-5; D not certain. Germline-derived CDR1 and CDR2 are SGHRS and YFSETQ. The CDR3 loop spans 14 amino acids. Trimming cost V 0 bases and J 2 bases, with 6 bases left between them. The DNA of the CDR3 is TGCGCCAGCAGCTTGGAGGTGGGCAATCAGCCCCAGCATTTT. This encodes CASSLEVGNQPQHF.

CDR3 residues: CASSSAFDEQYF. CDR3 bases: TGTGCCAGCAGTTCAGCGTTCGACGAGCAGTACTTC. This chain connects TRBV28 to TRBJ2-7; D ambiguous. Germline V lookup: CDR1 MDHEN, CDR2 SYDVKM. V lost 4 bases, J lost 5 bases, and 9 bases lay in between. CDR3 size: 12 residues.

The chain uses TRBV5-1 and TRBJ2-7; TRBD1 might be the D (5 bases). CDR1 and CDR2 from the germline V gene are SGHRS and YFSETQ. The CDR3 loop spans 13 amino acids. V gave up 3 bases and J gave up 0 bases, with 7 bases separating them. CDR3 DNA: TGCGCCAGCAGCTCCAGGGACTCCTACGAGCAGTACTTC. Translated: CASSSRDSYEQYF.

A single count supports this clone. The CDR3, as DNA: TGCGCCAGCAGCCAAGAGAATAGCGGGGGGGGATCCTACGAGCAGTACTTC. Protein product: CASSQENSGGGSYEQYF. The chain carries TRBV4-3 and TRBJ2-7; 11 nucleotides agree with TRBD2. After removal of 0 bases from V and 1 base from J, the junction contained 5 bases not matched to a gene. Per germline, CDR1 LGHNA and CDR2 YSLEER. The CDR3 spans 17 residues.

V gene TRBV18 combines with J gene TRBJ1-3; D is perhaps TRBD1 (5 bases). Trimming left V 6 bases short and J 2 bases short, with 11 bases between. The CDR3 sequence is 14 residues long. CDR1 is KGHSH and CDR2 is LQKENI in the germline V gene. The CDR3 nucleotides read TGTGCCAGCTCCGGGACGATTACTGGAAACACCATATATTTT. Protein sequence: CASSGTITGNTIYF.

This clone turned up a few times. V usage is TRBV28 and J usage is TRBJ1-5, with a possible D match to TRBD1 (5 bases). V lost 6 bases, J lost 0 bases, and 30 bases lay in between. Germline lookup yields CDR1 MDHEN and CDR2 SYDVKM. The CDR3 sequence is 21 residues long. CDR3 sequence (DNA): TGTGCCAGCAGCTTTTTTGACAGTTGGGGTAGTCGGAGAAATAGCAATCAGCCCCAGCATTTT. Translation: CASSFFDSWGSRRNSNQPQHF.

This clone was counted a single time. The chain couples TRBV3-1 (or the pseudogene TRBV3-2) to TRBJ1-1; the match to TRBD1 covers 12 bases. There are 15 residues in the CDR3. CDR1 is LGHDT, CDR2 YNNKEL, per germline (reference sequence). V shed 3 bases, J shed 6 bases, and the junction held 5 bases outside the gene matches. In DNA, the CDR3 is TGTGCCAGCAGCCACGGGACAGGGGGCTTCGCTGAAGCTTTCTTT. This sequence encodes CASSHGTGGFAEAFF.

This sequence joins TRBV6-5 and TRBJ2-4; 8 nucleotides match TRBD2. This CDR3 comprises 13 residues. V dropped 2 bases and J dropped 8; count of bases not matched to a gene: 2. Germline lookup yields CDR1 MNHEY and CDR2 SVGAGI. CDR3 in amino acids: CASSYTGGHIQYF. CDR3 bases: TGTGCCAGCAGTTACACGGGGGGGCACATTCAGTACTTC.